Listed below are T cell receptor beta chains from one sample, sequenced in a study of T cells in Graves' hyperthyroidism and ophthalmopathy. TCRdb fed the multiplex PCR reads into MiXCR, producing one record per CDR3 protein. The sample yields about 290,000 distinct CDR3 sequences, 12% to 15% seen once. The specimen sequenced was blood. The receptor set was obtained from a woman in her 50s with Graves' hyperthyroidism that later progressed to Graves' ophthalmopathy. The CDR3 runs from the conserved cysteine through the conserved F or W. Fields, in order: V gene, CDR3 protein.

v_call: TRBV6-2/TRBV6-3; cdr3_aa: CASSYVGYTF
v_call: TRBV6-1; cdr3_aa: CASRPRSGLAGDRGQFF
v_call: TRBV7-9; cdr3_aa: CASSLGRNDEAFF
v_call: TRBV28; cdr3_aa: CASSWGTGKEKLFF
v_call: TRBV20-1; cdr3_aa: CSARDTGREKLFF
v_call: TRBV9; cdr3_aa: CASSVTGHGNQPQHF
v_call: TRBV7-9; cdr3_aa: CASSLRTGTDPGYTF
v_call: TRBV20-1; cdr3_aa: CSARPDISYEQYF
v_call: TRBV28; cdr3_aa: CASSAPDRAYEQYF
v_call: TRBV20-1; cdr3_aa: CSARKSVSYNEQFF
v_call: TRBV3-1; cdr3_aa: CASSQDLREGRGQGKNIQYF
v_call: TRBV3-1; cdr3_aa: CASSQTGTGWYEQYF
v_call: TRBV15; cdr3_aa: CATSRGGAGVPEGYTF
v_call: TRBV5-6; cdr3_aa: CASSRFGGQGMYEQYF
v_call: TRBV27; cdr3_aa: CASITRTPGTGFYGYTF
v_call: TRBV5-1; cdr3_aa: CASSLGAGKSYEQYF